The next 32 T cell receptor beta chains were all read from a single sample in a study of blood T cell repertoires in COVID-19. Sequencing was performed with immunoSEQ multiplex PCR; in TCRdb, only in-frame clones are kept and a portion is missing. Of 120,000 or so clones in the sample, 60% to 85% were seen once. The sequenced sample was peripheral blood. The receptors were gathered from a man between 65 and 85 years old with acute or convalescent COVID-19.

The chain uses TRBV11-3 and TRBJ2-5, with D possibly matching TRBD1 (7 bases). The CDR3 has 13 amino acids. Trimming pared 6 bases from V and 3 bases from J, leaving 11 bases between. The germline V gene has CDR1 SGHNT and CDR2 YENEEA. CDR3 in DNA: TGTGCCAGCAGTTTCAGGGGGGAAGAGACCCAGTACTTC. Translation: CASSFRGEETQYF.

This clone showed up just a few times. This chain uses TRBV7-9 with TRBJ1-2, with 9 nucleotides matching TRBD1. Germline V lookup: CDR1 SEHNR, CDR2 FQNEAQ (reference sequence). Unmatched junction bases numbered 7, after V lost 3 bases and J lost 8 bases. This CDR3 region has 14 residues. The CDR3 here is CASSFRTGEEGYTF. The DNA of the CDR3 is TGTGCCAGCAGCTTTCGGACAGGGGAAGAGGGCTACACCTTC. The full variable domain, completed using reference TRBV7-9 and TRBJ1-2, is DTGVSQNPRHKITKRGQNVTFRCDPISEHNRLYWYRQTLGQGPEFLTYFQNEAQLEKSRLLSDRFSAERPKGSFSTLEIQRTEQGDSAMYLCASSFRTGEEGYTFGSGTRLTVV.

This clone has ten or more counts. The rearrangement joins TRBV7-2 to TRBJ2-2; TRBD1 is a possible D gene (5 bases). This CDR3 comprises 15 residues. The germline V gene encodes CDR1 SGHTA and CDR2 FQGNSA. The germline V and J ends were trimmed by 0 bases and 6 bases, with 11 bases remaining between them. DNA of the CDR3: TGTGCCAGCAGCTTAGCTTATAGGGGCCCCGGGGAGCTGTTTTTT. It yields the protein CASSLAYRGPGELFF.

This chain uses TRBV6-2 or TRBV6-3 with TRBJ2-1; 8 nucleotides agree with TRBD2. This CDR3 has 14 residues. Germline CDR1 MNHEY, CDR2 SVGEGT. Trimming cost V 4 bases and J 6 bases; bases outside gene matches: 5. As DNA, the CDR3 is TGTGCCAGCAGTTCTCCGGGAGGGTTCAATGAGCAGTTCTTC. As protein: CASSSPGGFNEQFF.

The sample holds a few counts of this clone. The J gene is TRBJ1-1, the V gene TRBV4-2; D perhaps matches TRBD1 (6 bases). This CDR3 contains 15 residues. CDR1 is LGHNA, CDR2 YNFKEQ, per germline. V lost 4 bases and J 3 bases, leaving 15 bases between the germline ends. CDR3 sequence: CASSPGQIGDTEAFF. The CDR3 nucleotides read TGTGCCAGCAGCCCTGGACAGATAGGGGACACTGAAGCTTTCTTT.

This chain uses TRBV2 with TRBJ2-5, with D perhaps matching TRBD1 (6 bases). This CDR3 spans 12 amino acids. With 6 bases removed from V and 4 bases from J, the gap between germline ends came to 9 bases. The germline V gene has CDR1 SNHLY and CDR2 FYNNEI. CDR3 protein: CASRQGGETQYF. CDR3 nucleotide sequence: TGTGCCAGCAGACAGGGTGGAGAGACCCAGTACTTC.

This chain joins TRBV7-6 and TRBJ2-7, with D maybe TRBD1 (6 bases). V was clipped by 4 bases and J by 3 bases, with 10 bases between them. The CDR3 extends over 13 amino acids. Per germline, CDR1 SGHVS and CDR2 FNYEAQ. This CDR3 is CASSSRTDYEQYF. The CDR3 coding sequence is TGTGCCAGCAGCTCCAGGACAGACTACGAGCAGTACTTC.

This clone occurred once. The V gene is TRBV13, the J gene TRBJ2-1; D perhaps matches TRBD1 (5 bases). Germline CDR1 reads PRHDT; CDR2 reads FYEKMQ (reference sequence). V shed 5 bases and J shed 2 bases, with 13 bases lying between them. The CDR3 loop spans 15 amino acids. CDR3 loop: CASSPQGRTYNEQFF. In DNA form, the CDR3 reads TGTGCCAGCAGCCCCCAGGGTAGGACCTACAATGAGCAGTTCTTC.

The J gene is TRBJ2-1, the V gene TRBV5-1, with 11 nucleotides matching TRBD2. In germline, CDR1 is SGHRS, CDR2 YFSETQ. This CDR3 contains 16 residues. J lost 5 bases, V lost 4 bases, and 8 bases had no gene match. The CDR3 loop is CASSPPGLAANNEQFF. The CDR3 nucleotides are TGCGCCAGCAGCCCGCCGGGACTAGCGGCCAACAATGAGCAGTTCTTC.

This chain uses TRBV18 with TRBJ1-1; D is undetermined. Germline CDR1 KGHSH, CDR2 LQKENI. The CDR3 is 14 residues long. Trimming left V 4 bases short and J 4 bases short, with 13 bases between. The CDR3 reads CASSLEGLGTEAFF. The CDR3 nucleotides read TGTGCCAGCTCACTGGAGGGTTTAGGCACTGAAGCTTTCTTT.

The chain has TRBV29-1 and TRBJ1-1; TRBD1 might be the D (6 bases). The CDR3 extends over 12 amino acids. The V end lost 7 bases, the J end lost 5 bases, and 14 bases lay between the germline ends. Germline-derived CDR1 and CDR2 are SQVTM and ANQGSEA. DNA of the CDR3: TGCAGCGCAAGGGTACAGGGTACTGAAGCTTTCTTT. Amino acid sequence: CSARVQGTEAFF.

The V and J genes are TRBV28 and TRBJ1-6; 8 nucleotides line up with TRBD1. Looked up from germline, CDR1 is MDHEN and CDR2 is SYDVKM. This CDR3 has 14 residues. V lost 4 bases to trimming and J lost 7 bases; unmatched junction nucleotides: 3. CDR3 loop: CASSSTGENSPLHF. The CDR3 DNA reads as TGTGCCAGCAGTTCGACAGGGGAGAATTCACCCCTCCACTTT.

This chain uses TRBV12-3 or TRBV12-4 with TRBJ2-1; D uncertain. The CDR3 extends over 13 amino acids. The V and J ends lost 1 base and 8 bases respectively, with 9 bases between them. DNA for the CDR3: TGTGCCAGCAGTTTAGAGAGTAGTCATGAGCAGTTCTTC. Its protein is CASSLESSHEQFF.

This sequence joins TRBV9 and TRBJ1-5; TRBD1 matches 7 bases. V was pared by 0 bases and J by 4 bases, with 4 bases of the junction left unmatched. CDR3 length equals 15 residues. Looked up from germline, CDR1 is SGDLS and CDR2 is YYNGEE. As DNA, the CDR3 is TGTGCCAGCAGCGTAGGAGGACAGGTAAATCAGCCCCAGCATTTT. Translation: CASSVGGQVNQPQHF.

This chain links TRBV12-3 or TRBV12-4 with TRBJ1-1, with D hard to call. V was pared by 2 bases and J by 3 bases, with 7 bases between. This CDR3 comprises 13 residues. In nucleotides, the CDR3 is TGTGCCAGCAGTTTATCGGGTGACACTGAAGCTTTCTTT. Translating it yields CASSLSGDTEAFF.

V usage is TRBV9 and J usage is TRBJ1-1; D is unclear. Per the germline V gene, CDR1 is SGDLS and CDR2 is YYNGEE. The CDR3 sequence is 13 residues long. Trimming removed 0 bases at V and 3 bases at J, with 6 bases between. The CDR3 is CASSVGGYTEAFF. CDR3 bases: TGTGCCAGCAGCGTAGGAGGGTACACTGAAGCTTTCTTT.

This chain connects TRBV6-5 to TRBJ1-2, with D tentatively TRBD1 (6 bases). CDR3 length: 13 amino acids. From germline, CDR1 is MNHEY and CDR2 SVGAGI. Trimming removed 2 bases at V and 4 bases at J, with 8 bases between. The CDR3 loop reads CASSYDRLYGYTF. The CDR3 DNA reads TGTGCCAGCAGTTACGACAGGCTCTATGGCTACACCTTC.

This chain connects TRBV7-3 to TRBJ2-1; 7 positions match TRBD2. V trimming: 1 base; J trimming: 2 bases; junction bases outside the gene matches: 2. Looked up from germline, CDR1 is SGHTA and CDR2 is FQGTGA. The CDR3 totals 15 residues. The CDR3 region has the DNA TGTGCCAGCAGCTTAAGGGCGGGAGCCTACAATGAGCAGTTCTTC. It is translated as CASSLRAGAYNEQFF.

The V gene is TRBV6-1, the J gene TRBJ2-7; possibly TRBD2 for D (6 bases). The germline CDR1 and CDR2 sequences are MNHNS and SASEGT. V lost 4 bases, J lost 1 base, and 20 bases lay in between. The CDR3 extends over 17 amino acids. The CDR3 region has the DNA TGTGCCAGCAGTGTCCCCCGGCAGGGAGGTTCTTCCTACGAGCAGTACTTC. Translated: CASSVPRQGGSSYEQYF.

This chain connects TRBV19 to TRBJ2-3; TRBD1 agrees at 10 bases. The V and J ends lost 5 bases and 0 bases, in that order; junction bases with no gene match: 2. The CDR3 sequence is 15 residues long. Germline-derived CDR1 and CDR2 are LNHDA and SQIVND (reference sequence). The CDR3 DNA reads as TGTGCCAGTAGTCGGGACAGGGGTAGCACAGATACGCAGTATTTT. Translating it yields CASSRDRGSTDTQYF.

The V call is TRBV18, the J call TRBJ2-7, with a tentative D call TRBD1 (5 bases). CDR3 length: 16 residues. Germline values: CDR1 KGHSH, CDR2 LQKENI. V shed 1 base and J shed 2 bases, with 15 bases lying between them. CDR3 coding DNA: TGTGCCAGCTCACCACGGACAAATGCAGGGACCTACGAGCAGTACTTC. Its translation: CASSPRTNAGTYEQYF.

This clone was detected a few times. The chain combines TRBV7-9 with TRBJ2-5; D possibly corresponds to TRBD1 (6 bases). V was cut by 4 bases and J by 5 bases, with 14 bases left in between. Per germline, CDR1 SEHNR and CDR2 FQNEAQ (reference sequence). The CDR3 contains 14 residues. CDR3 protein: CASSSEGQRETQYF. The CDR3 coding sequence is TGTGCCAGCAGCTCGGAAGGACAGCGGGAGACCCAGTACTTC. Looking up the rest from reference TRBV7-9 and TRBJ2-5 gives the full variable domain: DTGVSQNPRHKITKRGQNVTFRCDPISEHNRLYWYRQTLGQGPEFLTYFQNEAQLEKSRLLSDRFSAERPKGSFSTLEIQRTEQGDSAMYLCASSSEGQRETQYFGPGTRLLVL.

The chain carries TRBV7-9 and TRBJ2-7; 9 bases agree with TRBD1. Per germline, CDR1 SEHNR and CDR2 FQNEAQ (reference sequence). This CDR3 spans 14 amino acids. J was trimmed by 5 bases and V by 3 bases; bases with no gene match: 5. The CDR3: CASSFGQGFNEQYF. DNA of the CDR3: TGTGCCAGCAGCTTTGGACAGGGGTTCAACGAGCAGTACTTC.

The chain couples TRBV6-6 to TRBJ2-7; D might be TRBD2 (6 bases). Trimming removed 2 bases from V and 3 bases from J, with 14 bases in between. The CDR3 is 15 residues long. The germline V gene has CDR1 MNHNY and CDR2 SVGAGI (reference sequence). CDR3 protein: CASSYPAGGSYEQYF. The CDR3 bases are TGTGCCAGCAGTTACCCAGCCGGGGGAAGCTACGAGCAGTACTTC.

J is TRBJ2-2 and V is TRBV30; possibly TRBD1 for D (6 bases). The germline CDR1 and CDR2 sequences are GTSNPN and SVGIG (reference sequence). Trimming removed 5 bases at V and 3 bases at J, with 13 bases between. The CDR3 consists of 14 residues. The CDR3: CAWDPTGHTGELFF. The CDR3 nucleotides read TGTGCCTGGGATCCTACAGGGCACACCGGGGAGCTGTTTTTT.

The V call is TRBV5-8, the J call TRBJ1-4; D gene uncertain. Germline CDR1 reads SGHTS; CDR2 reads YDEGEE. The CDR3 runs 16 residues. The V gene lost 4 bases and the J gene lost 0 bases, with 13 bases spanning the gap. CDR3 sequence reads: CASSLSITPTNEKLFF. The CDR3 coding sequence is TGTGCCAGCAGCCTGAGTATAACGCCAACTAATGAAAAACTGTTTTTT.

The J gene is TRBJ2-3, the V gene TRBV28, with TRBD1 matching over 7 bases. CDR1 and CDR2 from the germline V gene are MDHEN and SYDVKM. The CDR3 consists of 16 residues. J gave up 5 bases and V 3 bases, and 11 bases lay outside the gene matches. The CDR3 DNA reads as TGTGCCAGCAGTTTCCCCACCGACAGGGTTGAAGATACGCAGTATTTT. Its protein product is CASSFPTDRVEDTQYF. The full variable domain, with the rest looked up from reference TRBV28 and TRBJ2-3, is DVKVTQSSRYLVKRTGEKVFLECVQDMDHENMFWYRQDPGLGLRLIYFSYDVKMKEKGDIPEGYSVSREKKERFSLILESASTNQTSMYLCASSFPTDRVEDTQYFGPGTRLTVL.

The chain recombines TRBV30 with TRBJ1-4, with D possibly matching TRBD1 (5 bases). Germline V gene sequence: CDR1 GTSNPN, CDR2 SVGIG (reference sequence). The ends were cut back, 0 bases at V and 8 bases at J, with 10 bases in the middle. This CDR3 region has 13 residues. Written as DNA, the CDR3 is TGTGCCTGGAGTGTAAGGAGGGGCGAAAAACTGTTTTTT. Translated, it gives CAWSVRRGEKLFF.

This chain uses TRBV30 with TRBJ1-6, with a tentative D call TRBD1 (5 bases). Germline lookup yields CDR1 GTSNPN and CDR2 SVGIG (reference sequence). V shed 2 bases and J shed 8 bases, with 13 bases lying between them. CDR3 length: 14 amino acids. The CDR3 reads CAWSPGGLYSPLHF. The CDR3, as DNA: TGTGCCTGGAGTCCCGGGGGACTGTATTCACCCCTCCACTTT.

This clone appeared a few times. V and J are TRBV20-1 and TRBJ1-1; the D is unclear. This CDR3 contains 13 residues. The germline V gene encodes CDR1 DFQATT and CDR2 SNEGSKA (reference sequence). V lost 3 bases to trimming and J lost 4 bases, with 12 bases between them. For the CDR3, the DNA is TGCAGTGCTAGTCGAGAGGGCCTCACTGAAGCTTTCTTT. Its translation: CSASREGLTEAFF.

This chain joins TRBV14 and TRBJ2-4, with 7 bases aligning to TRBD1. Losses at the gene ends were 0 bases for V and 4 bases for J; bases not matched to a gene: 12. Germline-derived CDR1 and CDR2 are SGHDN and FVKESK. This CDR3 has 18 residues. CDR3 nucleotides: TGTGCCAGCAGCCAAGATCGGGTTAGTGTGGGACAGAAAAACATTCAGTACTTC. It encodes CASSQDRVSVGQKNIQYF.

The rearrangement joins TRBV9 to TRBJ1-6; unclear D gene. Trimming removed 0 bases at V and 7 bases at J, with 8 bases between. The CDR3 runs 14 residues. Germline assignment: CDR1 SGDLS and CDR2 YYNGEE. The CDR3 DNA is TGTGCCAGCAGCGTAGTCGGTTCGAATTCACCCCTCCACTTT. This gives the protein CASSVVGSNSPLHF.